The clone carrying this T cell receptor (beta chain) has more than one count but fewer than ten. Germline-derived CDR1 and CDR2 are SEHNR and FQNEAQ (reference sequence). V lost 0 bases, J lost 8 bases, and 8 bases lay in between. The CDR3 sequence is 13 residues long. This sample was included in a study of blood T cell repertoires in COVID-19. Study summary: COVID-19 samples from acute and convalescent phases originated in the United States, Italy and Spain. From T cells, B-cell-depleted T cells, or PBMCs came the material, which was cDNA or gDNA.

The data were produced by immunoSEQ multiplex PCR, yet TCRdb's version contains in-frame clones alone and is incomplete. The table lists almost 100,000 clones, more than 75% of them singletons. This sequence originates from a man between 45 and 60 years old with acute or convalescent COVID-19. What was sequenced was peripheral blood. The chain is built from TRBV7-9 and TRBJ1-5; no reliable D call. This CDR3 is CASSLAPREPQHF. The CDR3, as DNA: TGTGCCAGCAGCTTAGCCCCCCGGGAGCCCCAGCATTTT. The variable domain in full, with the rest retrieved from reference TRBV7-9 and TRBJ1-5, is DTGVSQNPRHKITKRGQNVTFRCDPISEHNRLYWYRQTLGQGPEFLTYFQNEAQLEKSRLLSDRFSAERPKGSFSTLEIQRTEQGDSAMYLCASSLAPREPQHFGDGTRLSIL.